Presented here are 22 T cell receptor beta chains from one specimen sequenced in a study of long-term antiretroviral therapy in people with HIV (dated by TCRdb to between 2021 and 2024). The immunoSEQ hsTCRB v3.0 assay was used at survey level resolution to sequence the TRB variable region. TCRdb took over this immuneACCESS table, retaining in-frame rearrangements with V and J assigned. Such tables are incomplete; in checked studies, under half of the missing clones stem from an unresolved V gene, and the remainder is unexplained. The sample has tens of thousands of clones on record, around 82% of them singletons. The biggest ten clones account for more than 5.5% of the sample. The material was unsorted PBMCs, obtained 1.5 years after starting antiretroviral therapy. These receptor sequences come from a man aged 25-45 years with HIV.

The chain recombines TRBV18 with TRBJ1-4; 10 nucleotides align to TRBD1. The V gene's germline CDR1 is KGHSH and CDR2 LQKENI. The CDR3 runs 14 residues. V gave up 8 bases and J gave up 8 bases; unmatched junction bases: 8. The CDR3 region is CASRTGTGEEKLFF. The CDR3 bases are TGTGCCAGCCGGACCGGGACAGGGGAGGAAAAACTGTTTTTT.

V usage is TRBV30 and J usage is TRBJ1-1; tentative D call: TRBD1 (6 bases). The germline V gene encodes CDR1 GTSNPN and CDR2 SVGIG (reference sequence). Between the trimmed V and J ends, which lost 3 bases and 1 base, there was a span of 12 bases. This CDR3 is built from 14 residues. CDR3 protein: CAWSLDRRNTEAFF. CDR3 bases: TGTGCCTGGAGCTTGGACAGAAGGAACACTGAAGCTTTCTTT.

This rearrangement joins TRBV19 to TRBJ2-7; D unclear. V shed 3 bases and J shed 6 bases, with 9 bases lying between them. CDR1 LNHDA and CDR2 SQIVND come from the germline V gene (reference sequence). The CDR3 sequence is 12 residues long. The CDR3 bases are TGTGCCAGTAGTATCCCAGGCGCCGAGCAGTACTTC. The encoded protein is CASSIPGAEQYF.

This chain connects TRBV5-1 to TRBJ1-1, with TRBD1 matching 7 bases. Unmatched junction bases numbered 11, after V lost 0 bases and J lost 0 bases. Germline CDR1 SGHRS, CDR2 YFSETQ. This CDR3 is built from 18 residues. The CDR3 bases are TGCGCCAGCAGCTTGGAAGGTCGTACAGGGGCCCTGAACACTGAAGCTTTCTTT. Amino acids: CASSLEGRTGALNTEAFF.

Here the CDR3 DNA reads TGTGCCAGCAGCTCGCACCCGACACGGCCGAGGACTGAAGCTTTCTTT. Protein sequence: CASSSHPTRPRTEAFF. The chain joins TRBV7-8 to TRBJ1-1; D uncertain. The CDR3 has 16 amino acids. In germline, CDR1 is SGHVS, CDR2 FQNEAQ. Trimming took 4 bases from V and 5 from J, leaving 20 bases between them.

The V gene is TRBV5-1, the J gene TRBJ1-1, with a possible D match to TRBD1 (6 bases). This CDR3 is 15 amino acids long. Germline CDR1 SGHRS, CDR2 YFSETQ. V was clipped by 5 bases and J by 0 bases, with 14 bases between them. For the CDR3, the DNA is TGCGCCAGCAGGCCAGGGGACGGTCTGAACACTGAAGCTTTCTTT. Translating it yields CASRPGDGLNTEAFF.

The chain couples TRBV5-1 to TRBJ1-1; D unclear. CDR3 length: 11 residues. Germline lookup yields CDR1 SGHRS and CDR2 YFSETQ. Trimming shortened V by 0 bases and J by 6 bases, and 3 bases separated the two germline ends. In DNA, the CDR3 is TGCGCCAGCAGCTTGGAGTCTGAAGCTTTCTTT. Its protein is CASSLESEAFF.

The rearrangement uses TRBV10-3 and TRBJ2-7, with D unclear. In germline, CDR1 is ENHRY, CDR2 SYGVKD. The CDR3 is 15 residues long. V was trimmed by 2 bases and J by 1 base, leaving 12 bases between them. The CDR3 region is CAISEPEKGSYEQYF. CDR3 sequence (DNA): TGTGCCATCAGTGAGCCTGAAAAAGGATCCTACGAGCAGTACTTC.

V and J are TRBV6-6 and TRBJ1-6, with 10 bases fitting TRBD1. The CDR3 sequence is 14 residues long. Germline V lookup: CDR1 MNHNY, CDR2 SVGAGI (reference sequence). V lost 5 bases, J lost 9 bases, and 4 bases stayed unmatched. The CDR3 loop reads CASSPTGGSSPLHF. CDR3 nucleotide sequence: TGTGCCAGCAGTCCGACAGGGGGCAGTTCACCCCTCCACTTT.

V and J are TRBV4-3 and TRBJ2-7, with D possibly matching TRBD2 (5 bases). The CDR3 is 14 residues long. The germline gives CDR1 LGHNA, CDR2 YSLEER. V shed 0 bases and J shed 7 bases, with 13 bases lying between them. In DNA, the CDR3 is TGCGCCAGCAGCCAAGATGCAGGCGGCGGGGAGCAGTACTTC. This gives the protein CASSQDAGGGEQYF.

A single count supports this clone. The chain has TRBV28 and TRBJ2-3, with a weak D call TRBD1 (5 bases). From germline, CDR1 is MDHEN and CDR2 SYDVKM. V was cut by 5 bases and J by 2 bases, with 14 bases left in between. The CDR3 loop spans 15 amino acids. The CDR3 spells CASSGPTELTDTQYF. The CDR3 nucleotides are TGTGCCAGCAGTGGCCCGACAGAGCTCACAGATACGCAGTATTTT. Using reference TRBV28 and TRBJ2-3 for the parts outside the CDR3, the full variable domain is DVKVTQSSRYLVKRTGEKVFLECVQDMDHENMFWYRQDPGLGLRLIYFSYDVKMKEKGDIPEGYSVSREKKERFSLILESASTNQTSMYLCASSGPTELTDTQYFGPGTRLTVL.

V gene TRBV7-3 combines with J gene TRBJ2-6; D gene ambiguous. Germline V gives CDR1 SGHTA, CDR2 FQGTGA. V lost 2 bases to trimming and J lost 0 bases, with 11 bases between them. The CDR3 is 17 amino acids. The CDR3 spells CASSLESLFSGANVLTF. In DNA form, the CDR3 reads TGTGCCAGCAGCTTAGAGTCCCTATTCTCTGGGGCCAACGTCCTGACTTTC.

V usage is TRBV19 and J usage is TRBJ2-5; 12 bases are a match to TRBD2. Per the germline V gene, CDR1 is LNHDA and CDR2 is SQIVND (reference sequence). This CDR3 has 16 amino acids. Germline trimming cut 3 bases from V and 6 bases from J; bases unmatched to any gene: 8. CDR3 in amino acids: CASSMALAGGLKTQYF. CDR3 DNA: TGTGCCAGTAGTATGGCGCTAGCGGGAGGGTTGAAGACCCAGTACTTC.

This chain connects TRBV5-1 to TRBJ2-7; maybe TRBD1 (5 bases). This CDR3 comprises 14 residues. V was pared by 2 bases and J by 0 bases, with 9 bases between. CDR1 is SGHRS, CDR2 YFSETQ, per germline. The CDR3 coding sequence is TGCGCCAGCAGCTTACAGGACATCTCCTACGAGCAGTACTTC. This sequence encodes CASSLQDISYEQYF.

This chain links TRBV6-1 with TRBJ2-5; 9 nucleotides agree with TRBD1. Trimming cost V 5 bases and J 7 bases; bases outside gene matches: 8. CDR1 MNHNS and CDR2 SASEGT come from the germline V gene. The CDR3 runs 14 residues. The CDR3 sequence is CASSSGTGKGTQYF. In nucleotides, the CDR3 is TGTGCCAGCAGTTCCGGGACAGGGAAGGGGACCCAGTACTTC.

This clone was detected a few times. This chain links TRBV4-1 with TRBJ1-1; D not resolved. The CDR3 spans 13 residues. Germline V CDR1 and CDR2: MGHRA, YSYEKL. Trimming left V 6 bases short and J 0 bases short, with 8 bases between. The CDR3 here is CASSLRLNTEAFF. The CDR3 DNA follows: TGCGCCAGCAGTCTCCGGCTGAACACTGAAGCTTTCTTT.

J is TRBJ1-1 and V is TRBV27, with D perhaps matching TRBD1 (5 bases). CDR1 is MNHEY and CDR2 is SMNVEV in the germline V gene (reference sequence). This CDR3 spans 12 amino acids. V lost 8 bases, J lost 1 base, and 8 bases lay in between. The CDR3 nucleotides are TGTGCCAGCGGACACCAGAACACTGAAGCTTTCTTT. Translated, it gives CASGHQNTEAFF.

This sequence joins TRBV5-1 and TRBJ1-3, with D possibly TRBD1 on 6 matching bases. This CDR3 spans 17 amino acids. V was clipped by 4 bases and J by 2 bases, with 19 bases between them. CDR1 SGHRS and CDR2 YFSETQ come from the germline V gene. CDR3 protein: CASSPQGGGSTGNTIYF. DNA for the CDR3: TGCGCCAGCAGCCCTCAGGGAGGGGGAAGCACTGGAAACACCATATATTTT.

The chain employs TRBV11-2 and TRBJ1-1; D remains ambiguous. Trimming cost V 2 bases and J 0 bases, with 10 bases left between them. Germline loops: CDR1 SGHAT, CDR2 FQNNGV. The CDR3 is made up of 15 amino acids. The CDR3 DNA reads TGTGCCAGCAGCTTATTGGGGTGGGTGAACACTGAAGCTTTCTTT. Encoded protein: CASSLLGWVNTEAFF.

The chain uses TRBV5-1 and TRBJ2-7; 8 bases line up with TRBD1. The CDR3 extends over 13 amino acids. V was clipped by 4 bases and J by 4 bases; unmatched bases: 4. Germline-derived CDR1 and CDR2 are SGHRS and YFSETQ. The CDR3 DNA reads as TGCGCCAGCAGCCCGGGACAGGTGTACGAGCAGTACTTC. Protein sequence: CASSPGQVYEQYF. The whole variable domain, remainder taken from reference TRBV5-1 and TRBJ2-7, is KAGVTQTPRYLIKTRGQQVTLSCSPISGHRSVSWYQQTPGQGLQFLFEYFSETQRNKGNFPGRFSGRQFSNSRSEMNVSTLELGDSALYLCASSPGQVYEQYFGPGTRLTVT.

This clone was seen a handful of times. The chain couples TRBV9 to TRBJ1-5; D possibly corresponds to TRBD1 (5 bases). This CDR3 contains 14 residues. V was pared by 3 bases and J by 4 bases, with 11 bases between. Germline CDR1 SGDLS, CDR2 YYNGEE. The DNA for the CDR3 is TGTGCCAGCAGCGATGGGACCGTAAATCAGCCCCAGCATTTT. Its protein product is CASSDGTVNQPQHF.

This chain joins TRBV18 and TRBJ2-5; 7 bases are shared with TRBD2. The CDR3 sequence is 15 residues long. The germline gives CDR1 KGHSH, CDR2 LQKENI. Trimming at V came to 2 bases and at J to 1 base, leaving 4 bases not matched to a gene. The CDR3 spells CASSPGRGLQETQYF. In DNA, the CDR3 is TGTGCCAGCTCACCAGGGAGGGGTCTCCAAGAGACCCAGTACTTC.